Listed below are T cell receptor beta chains from one sample, sequenced in a study of shared clonotypes between healthy human individuals. Only in-frame clones appear in the TCRdb table, and some are missing; sequencing was by immunoSEQ multiplex PCR. Of about 2.3 million clones listed, 80% to 95% are singletons. The specimen sequenced was naive CD4+ T cells from PBMCs. The receptor source for this set is a young man in good health. Some clones in this sample may be carry-over from other donors' samples. Both conserved end residues are part of each CDR3. A D gene is named only where the DNA matches it firmly. Expanded clones get a size class; other rows say once, few or many, or leave the size out.

TRBJ2-7,TRBV11-2,13,NA,NA,CASSLRGVDEQYF,TGTGCCAGCAGCTTAAGAGGGGTTGACGAGCAGTACTTC
TRBJ1-4,TRBV6-1,14,NA,NA,CASSPLGGREKLFF,TGTGCCAGCAGTCCGTTGGGGGGAAGGGAAAAACTGTTTTTT
TRBJ2-7,TRBV19,15,NA,NA,CASSIVLGPSYEQYF,TGTGCCAGTAGTATAGTCCTGGGGCCATCCTACGAGCAGTACTTC
TRBJ2-3,TRBV4-2,17,NA,TRBD1,CASSQESGQGGTDTQYF,TGTGCCAGCAGCCAAGAATCAGGACAGGGAGGCACAGATACGCAGTATTTT
TRBJ1-4,TRBV28,16,NA,NA,CASSLGTPTTNEKLFF,TGTGCCAGCAGTCTCGGGACACCCACAACTAATGAAAAACTGTTTTTT
TRBJ1-2,TRBV10-3,13,NA,TRBD1,CAISTGENYGYTF,TGTGCCATCTCTACAGGGGAGAACTATGGCTACACCTTC
TRBJ1-5,TRBV9,15,NA,TRBD1,CASSVTGGSNQPQHF,TGTGCCAGCAGCGTAACAGGGGGATCAAATCAGCCCCAGCATTTT
TRBJ1-6,TRBV6-5,15,NA,NA,CASSYSGSNNSPLHF,TGTGCCAGCAGTTACTCTGGCAGCAATAATTCACCCCTCCACTTT
TRBJ2-5,TRBV7-9,16,NA,TRBD1,CASRAQDRGRLETQYF,TGTGCCAGCAGGGCTCAGGACAGGGGGCGTTTGGAGACCCAGTACTTC
TRBJ1-2,TRBV9,15,NA,NA,CASSAGGVATYGYTF,TGTGCCAGCAGCGCCGGGGGGGTGGCGACCTATGGCTACACCTTC
TRBJ1-1,TRBV6-1,13,NA,NA,CASSELAGTEAFF,TGTGCCAGCAGTGAATTGGCGGGGACTGAAGCTTTCTTT
TRBJ2-1,TRBV7-9,13,NA,NA,CASSLARVNEQFF,TGTGCCAGCAGCTTAGCCAGGGTCAATGAGCAGTTCTTC
TRBJ1-2,TRBV4-1,16,NA,NA,CASSQSYRGTNYGYTF,TGCGCCAGCAGCCAATCTTACAGAGGAACTAACTATGGCTACACCTTC
TRBJ2-7,TRBV6-5,13,NA,TRBD1,CASSPPGGWEQYF,TGTGCCAGCAGTCCCCCAGGGGGATGGGAGCAGTACTTC
TRBJ2-5,TRBV28,15,NA,NA,CASRGVTQIAGTQYF,TGTGCCAGCAGAGGAGTCACCCAGATTGCAGGGACCCAGTACTTC
TRBJ2-5,TRBV19,15,NA,TRBD1,CASSPRTGGGETQYF,TGTGCCAGTAGCCCTAGGACAGGGGGCGGAGAGACCCAGTACTTC
TRBJ2-3,TRBV9,13,NA,NA,CASSGGSTDTQYF,TGTGCCAGCAGCGGAGGCTCCACAGATACGCAGTATTTT
TRBJ2-7,TRBV6-5,14,NA,NA,CASSYSSTSYEQYF,TGTGCCAGCAGTTACTCGTCGACATCCTACGAGCAGTACTTC
TRBJ2-3,TRBV5-1,16,NA,TRBD1,CASSLTGGYGTDTQYF,TGCGCCAGCAGCTTGACAGGGGGCTACGGCACAGATACGCAGTATTTT
TRBJ1-2,TRBV11-1,13,NA,NA,CASSLDRVGGYTF,TGTGCCAGCAGCTTAGACCGCGTAGGTGGCTACACCTTC
TRBJ1-2,TRBV7-9,12,NA,NA,CASSLVEYGYTF,TGTGCCAGCAGCTTAGTTGAGTACGGCTACACCTTC
TRBJ1-3,TRBV6-1,11,once,NA,CASWWGNTIYF,TGTGCCAGCTGGTGGGGAAACACCATATATTTT
TRBJ1-1,TRBV5-1,14,NA,NA,CASSLGLVDTEAFF,TGCGCCAGCAGCTTGGGGTTGGTGGACACTGAAGCTTTCTTT
TRBJ2-4,TRBV6-6,15,NA,NA,CASSYQGRDWDIQYF,TGTGCCAGCAGTTACCAAGGGCGGGATTGGGACATTCAGTACTTC
TRBJ1-2,TRBV7-2,14,NA,TRBD1,CASSFQRTGDGYTF,TGTGCCAGCAGCTTCCAACGGACAGGGGATGGCTACACCTTC
TRBJ2-1,TRBV5-1,17,NA,NA,CASSLTPGRSSYNEQFF,TGCGCCAGCAGCCTAACACCGGGACGAAGCTCCTACAATGAGCAGTTCTTC
TRBJ2-7,TRBV5-4,14,NA,NA,CASSLPGGSYEQYF,TGTGCCAGCAGCCTCCCTGGCGGCTCCTACGAGCAGTACTTC
TRBJ1-1,TRBV18,14,NA,TRBD1,CASSPETGDTEAFF,TGTGCCAGCTCACCGGAGACAGGGGATACTGAAGCTTTCTTT
TRBJ1-6,TRBV30,16,NA,NA,CAWSVDYRVDNSPLHF,TGTGCCTGGAGTGTTGACTACAGGGTGGATAATTCACCCCTCCACTTT
TRBJ2-1,TRBV25-1,16,NA,TRBD2,CASSGCTSGRLCEQFF,TGTGCCAGCAGTGGGTGTACTAGCGGGAGGCTTTGTGAGCAGTTCTTC
TRBJ1-5,TRBV18,13,NA,NA,CASSQDSNQPQHF,TGTGCCAGCTCACAAGACAGCAATCAGCCCCAGCATTTT
TRBJ1-4,TRBV5-1,17,NA,TRBD1,CASSPFETGFTNEKLFF,TGCGCCAGCAGCCCTTTCGAGACAGGGTTCACTAATGAAAAACTGTTTTTT
TRBJ2-7,TRBV28,15,NA,NA,CASSPGTVLSYEQYF,TGTGCCAGCAGTCCAGGGACCGTCCTTAGCTACGAGCAGTACTTC
TRBJ2-3,TRBV7-3,17,NA,TRBD2,CASSLGAGEVQADTQYF,TGTGCCAGCAGCTTAGGTGCGGGAGAGGTGCAAGCAGATACGCAGTATTTT
TRBJ1-1,TRBV6-1,16,NA,NA,CASSERRGALDTEAFF,TGTGCCAGCAGTGAACGTCGGGGGGCGTTGGACACTGAAGCTTTCTTT
TRBJ1-2,TRBV10-3,15,few,TRBD1,CAISERTGSTYGYTF,TGTGCCATCAGTGAGCGGACAGGGAGCACCTATGGCTACACCTTC
TRBJ1-4,TRBV9,14,NA,NA,CASSGGGGSEKLFF,TGTGCCAGCAGCGGAGGTGGGGGAAGTGAAAAACTGTTTTTT
TRBJ1-4,TRBV7-9,15,NA,TRBD1,CASTRQGATNEKLFF,TGTGCCAGCACCCGACAGGGGGCAACTAATGAAAAACTGTTTTTT
TRBJ1-4,TRBV5-1,15,NA,NA,CASSLELSTNEKLFF,TGCGCCAGCAGCTTAGAGTTGTCAACTAATGAAAAACTGTTTTTT
TRBJ2-2,TRBV6-6,15,NA,TRBD2,CASRKRESVAGELFF,TGTGCCAGCAGAAAGCGGGAGTCGGTCGCCGGGGAGCTGTTTTTT
TRBJ1-5,TRBV2,13,NA,NA,CASGGGRLQPQHF,TGTGCCAGCGGGGGGGGGCGCTTACAGCCCCAGCATTTT
TRBJ1-1,TRBV7-2,13,NA,NA,CASSPQGEGKAFF,TGTGCCAGCAGCCCCCAGGGAGAAGGTAAAGCTTTCTTT
TRBJ1-1,TRBV4-1,15,NA,NA,CASRTTRGAPTEAFF,TGCGCCAGCAGGACGACGAGGGGCGCCCCCACTGAAGCTTTCTTT
TRBJ1-2,TRBV7-6,10,NA,NA,CASSPGPADF,TGTGCCAGCAGCCCTGGCCCGGCTGACTTC
TRBJ1-1,TRBV6-6,12,once,NA,CASSRGNTEAFF,TGTGCCAGCAGCCGAGGGAACACTGAAGCTTTCTTT
TRBJ2-1,TRBV7-9,14,NA,NA,CASSRTPTYNEQFF,TGTGCCAGCAGCCGGACACCAACCTACAATGAGCAGTTCTTC
TRBJ1-2,TRBV9,11,NA,NA,CASSVQNGYTF,TGTGCCAGCAGCGTTCAGAATGGCTACACCTTC
TRBJ2-1,TRBV4-1,14,NA,TRBD2,CASSQTGTINEQFF,TGCGCCAGCAGCCAAACCGGGACTATCAATGAGCAGTTCTTC
TRBJ2-2,TRBV9,13,NA,NA,CASSVAVFGELFF,TGTGCCAGCAGCGTAGCTGTCTTCGGGGAGCTGTTTTTT
TRBJ1-1,TRBV28,11,NA,NA,CASSGGTEAFF,TGTGCCAGCAGTGGAGGTACTGAAGCTTTCTTT
TRBJ2-1,TRBV6-6,16,once,TRBD1,CASSFSGTGGGNEQFF,TGTGCCAGCAGTTTTTCCGGGACAGGGGGCGGGAATGAGCAGTTCTTC
TRBJ1-1,TRBV28,18,NA,NA,CASSPTRGQIGVGTEAFF,TGTGCCAGCAGCCCGACGCGGGGACAAATCGGCGTGGGCACTGAAGCTTTCTTT
TRBJ2-3,TRBV5-1,16,NA,TRBD1,CASSPWDRVGTDTQYF,TGCGCCAGCAGCCCATGGGACAGGGTGGGCACAGATACGCAGTATTTT
TRBJ2-7,TRBV27,15,once,NA,CASSLGAKGLYEQYF,TGTGCCAGCAGTTTGGGGGCGAAGGGCCTTTACGAGCAGTACTTC
TRBJ2-7,TRBV7-2,14,NA,NA,CASATGPRGDEQYF,TGTGCCAGCGCTACGGGACCTAGGGGGGACGAGCAGTACTTC